This T cell receptor (beta chain) derives from a study of cytomegalovirus exposure and HLA in healthy donors. This clone has a handful of counts. A multiplex PCR was run with 60 Vbeta primers and 13 Jbeta primers. The assay was immunoSEQ multiplex PCR, and TCRdb's table has in-frame clones only and misses some. Of tens of thousands of clones in the sample, roughly 74% are singletons; the top ten hold approximately 1.5%. The TCR sequence derives from a female donor in good health and CMV-seronegative. The sequencing input was PBMCs.

The DNA of the CDR3 is TGTGCCAGCGGAGGGGGTGGCAGGGGGCTCCTCGATCGAAGCTCCTACAATGAGCAGTTCTTC. It yields the protein CASGGGGRGLLDRSSYNEQFF. The chain recombines TRBV2 with TRBJ2-1; 8 bases fit TRBD1. After removal of 8 bases from V and 0 bases from J, the junction contained 24 bases not matched to a gene. The CDR3 runs 21 residues. Germline V CDR1 and CDR2: SNHLY, FYNNEI.